The present entry profiles one T cell receptor beta chain with its context. Its antigen is still unknown. This sample is drawn from a study of T cell responses to AZD1222 COVID-19 vaccine. Study results and caveats: Spike was spanned by vaccine-associated CD4 TCRs, which were dominant at 160-218 and 743-854. In the spike-specific TCR repertoire, nearly half reportedly target unmutated variant regions.

Generated by immunoSEQ multiplex PCR, the TCRdb table keeps only in-frame clones and is missing some. Of under 200,000 clones in the sample, around 95% were seen once. The CDR3 totals 15 residues. Germline-derived CDR1 and CDR2 are SGHNT and YENEEA. V lost 2 bases and J lost 4, with 14 bases in between. The sequenced sample was peripheral blood, obtained on day 0 of AZD1222 vaccination. This clonotype was sampled from an adult in good health. The V call is TRBV11-3, the J call TRBJ1-1; D uncertain. CDR3 sequence (DNA): TGTGCCAGCAGCTTAAGCAACAGCATAGGCACTGAAGCTTTCTTT. Translated, it gives CASSLSNSIGTEAFF.